The 18 T cell receptor beta chains below all came from one sample that was sequenced in a study of CD8 T cell repertoires and HIV-1 epitope variants. Which antigens these TCRs recognize remains unknown. Assay used: immunoSEQ multiplex PCR; TCRdb lists only in-frame clones, some missing. The table shows 4,700 or so clones, with about 65% occurring only once. Sequencing was performed on cultured CD8+ T cells derived from PBMCs. These receptor sequences come from a male donor with HIV.

This chain joins TRBV7-2 and TRBJ2-7; 8 positions match TRBD2. This CDR3 region has 14 residues. Trimming at V came to 2 bases and at J to 2 bases, leaving 2 bases not matched to a gene. Germline CDR1 and CDR2: SGHTA and FQGNSA. CDR3 DNA: TGTGCCAGCAGCTTAATAGCGGGGACCTACGAGCAGTACTTC. Translating gives CASSLIAGTYEQYF.

This chain links TRBV5-6 with TRBJ1-5; the D gene is possibly TRBD1 (5 bases). Trimming stripped 0 bases from V and 5 bases from J, with 12 bases between. The CDR3 consists of 15 residues. Germline V gene data show CDR1 as SGHDT and CDR2 as YYEEEE. The CDR3 sequence is CASSLALGADQPQHF. The CDR3 region has the DNA TGTGCCAGCAGCTTGGCCCTAGGGGCTGATCAGCCCCAGCATTTT.

The rearrangement links TRBV18 to TRBJ2-3; 10 bases agree with TRBD1. V gave up 5 bases and J gave up 1 base; unmatched junction bases: 3. The CDR3 extends over 15 amino acids. The germline gives CDR1 KGHSH, CDR2 LQKENI. The CDR3 is CASSDRGRGTDTQYF. The DNA of the CDR3 is TGTGCCAGCTCAGACAGGGGGCGGGGCACAGATACGCAGTATTTT.

Only a few counts were recorded for this clone. The chain couples TRBV9 to TRBJ1-1; a possible D gene is TRBD1 (6 bases). V was pared by 3 bases and J by 6 bases, with 15 bases between. The V gene's germline CDR1 is SGDLS and CDR2 YYNGEE. The CDR3 length is 14 residues. CDR3 amino acids: CASSEGTGSPEAFF. CDR3 DNA: TGTGCCAGCAGCGAGGGCACAGGGTCCCCTGAAGCTTTCTTT. Together with reference TRBV9 and TRBJ1-1, the CDR3 gives the full variable domain: DSGVTQTPKHLITATGQRVTLRCSPRSGDLSVYWYQQSLDQGLQFLIQYYNGEERAKGNILERFSAQQFPDLHSELNLSSLELGDSALYFCASSEGTGSPEAFFGQGTRLTVV.

The gene calls are TRBV5-1 and TRBJ2-2, with 9 positions matching TRBD2. Germline lookup yields CDR1 SGHRS and CDR2 YFSETQ. Trimming took 5 bases from V and 3 from J; bases not matched to a gene: 8. The CDR3 loop spans 16 amino acids. In DNA, the CDR3 is TGCGCCAGCAGAAGTCGGACTAGCGCCGACACCGGGGAGCTGTTTTTT. As protein: CASRSRTSADTGELFF.

This chain connects TRBV27 to TRBJ2-1; TRBD2 matches 9 bases. V dropped 4 bases and J dropped 4; count of bases not matched to a gene: 8. Per germline, CDR1 MNHEY and CDR2 SMNVEV (reference sequence). The CDR3 length is 16 residues. CDR3 amino acids: CASSSGLAPLYNEQFF. As DNA, the CDR3 is TGTGCCAGCAGTTCGGGACTAGCACCACTTTACAATGAGCAGTTCTTC.

The J gene is TRBJ2-7, the V gene TRBV5-6; TRBD1 is a possible D gene (5 bases). CDR1 is SGHDT and CDR2 is YYEEEE in the germline V gene. This CDR3 has 14 amino acids. The V end lost 0 bases, the J end lost 7 bases, and 14 bases lay between the germline ends. This chain's CDR3 is CASSLGQYLREQYF. CDR3 nucleotide sequence: TGTGCCAGCAGCTTGGGACAGTACCTTCGTGAGCAGTACTTC.

V is TRBV11-2 and J is TRBJ1-4, with D unresolved. Germline V CDR1 and CDR2: SGHAT, FQNNGV. The CDR3 is made up of 16 amino acids. Trimming left V 0 bases short and J 4 bases short, with 12 bases between. CDR3 loop: CASSLDLTGDNEKLFF. CDR3 sequence (DNA): TGTGCCAGCAGCTTAGATCTTACCGGGGATAATGAAAAACTGTTTTTT.

The genes are TRBV27 and TRBJ2-5; D could derive from TRBD1 or TRBD2 (5 bases each). The germline V gene has CDR1 MNHEY and CDR2 SMNVEV (reference sequence). The CDR3 sequence is 15 residues long. V lost 6 bases to trimming and J lost 4 bases, with 18 bases between them. The CDR3 reads CASRQQSGTGETQYF. CDR3 sequence (DNA): TGTGCCAGCAGACAACAGTCGGGGACCGGAGAGACCCAGTACTTC.

The chain employs TRBV11-2 and TRBJ1-1; D gene unclear. V was cut by 3 bases and J by 4 bases, with 3 bases left in between. CDR3 length: 11 amino acids. Per germline, CDR1 SGHAT and CDR2 FQNNGV. DNA of the CDR3: TGTGCCAGCAGCTTCGCCACTGAAGCTTTCTTT. Protein product: CASSFATEAFF.

The table lists this clone with a few counts. This rearrangement joins TRBV4-3 to TRBJ2-2; D is possibly TRBD1 (6 bases). V lost 1 base and J lost 6, with 18 bases in between. Germline lookup yields CDR1 LGHNA and CDR2 YSLEER. The CDR3 is 17 residues long. CDR3 region: CASSQVPFRGGAGELFF. CDR3 nucleotide sequence: TGCGCCAGCAGCCAAGTCCCCTTCCGAGGGGGAGCCGGGGAGCTGTTTTTT.

This clone was observed a handful of times. The chain couples TRBV27 to TRBJ2-1; D is ambiguous. Germline CDR1 reads MNHEY; CDR2 reads SMNVEV (reference sequence). The ends were cut back, 5 bases at V and 5 bases at J, with 10 bases in the middle. The CDR3 spans 13 residues. CDR3 sequence: CASSRFRNNEQFF. The CDR3 nucleotides are TGTGCCAGCAGTCGTTTCCGTAACAATGAGCAGTTCTTC.

The chain recombines TRBV14 with TRBJ2-3; D gene unclear. Germline assignment: CDR1 SGHDN and CDR2 FVKESK. V was trimmed by 4 bases and J by 2 bases, leaving 13 bases between them. The CDR3 length is 15 residues. CDR3: CASSLVTDYTDTQYF. CDR3 sequence (DNA): TGTGCCAGCAGCCTCGTGACTGATTACACAGATACGCAGTATTTT.

The genes are TRBV19 and TRBJ1-2, with TRBD1 identical over 12 bases. Germline trimming cut 3 bases from V and 4 bases from J; bases unmatched to any gene: 9. The germline CDR1 and CDR2 sequences are LNHDA and SQIVND (reference sequence). CDR3 length: 17 residues. The CDR3 nucleotides are TGTGCCAGTAGTATTGGGACAGGGGGCCTCGGAGTCTATGGCTACACCTTC. As protein: CASSIGTGGLGVYGYTF.

This chain links TRBV7-2 with TRBJ1-5; unclear D gene. The CDR3 is made up of 15 amino acids. Germline V gene lookup returns CDR1 SGHTA and CDR2 FQGNSA. V was cut by 1 base and J by 0 bases, with 7 bases left in between. The CDR3 protein is CASSLEGYSNQPQHF. The CDR3 DNA sequence: TGTGCCAGCAGCTTAGAAGGTTATAGCAATCAGCCCCAGCATTTT.

V gene TRBV11-2 combines with J gene TRBJ2-5, with D possibly TRBD2 on 5 matching bases. V lost 4 bases to trimming and J lost 5 bases, with 14 bases between them. This CDR3 contains 14 residues. Germline V gene lookup returns CDR1 SGHAT and CDR2 FQNNGV. The CDR3 nucleotides read TGTGCCAGCAGCTCGTACTACGGGGAGGAGACCCAGTACTTC. Protein product: CASSSYYGEETQYF.

The chain joins TRBV27 to TRBJ2-7, with 8 bases that match TRBD1. Losses at the gene ends were 6 bases for V and 6 bases for J; bases not matched to a gene: 10. The CDR3 runs to 14 residues. Germline V gene lookup returns CDR1 MNHEY and CDR2 SMNVEV (reference sequence). The CDR3 region is CASRTDRVGSEQYF. The CDR3 DNA is TGTGCCAGCAGAACGGACAGGGTCGGATCCGAGCAGTACTTC.

This chain uses TRBV5-4 with TRBJ1-4; D is unclear. From germline, CDR1 is SGHNT and CDR2 YYREEE (reference sequence). The CDR3 spans 17 residues. V lost 2 bases, J lost 0 bases, and 14 bases lay in between. CDR3 nucleotide sequence: TGTGCCAGCAGCTTAAAAGGCAGCCTTGCAACTAATGAAAAACTGTTTTTT. Translating it yields CASSLKGSLATNEKLFF.